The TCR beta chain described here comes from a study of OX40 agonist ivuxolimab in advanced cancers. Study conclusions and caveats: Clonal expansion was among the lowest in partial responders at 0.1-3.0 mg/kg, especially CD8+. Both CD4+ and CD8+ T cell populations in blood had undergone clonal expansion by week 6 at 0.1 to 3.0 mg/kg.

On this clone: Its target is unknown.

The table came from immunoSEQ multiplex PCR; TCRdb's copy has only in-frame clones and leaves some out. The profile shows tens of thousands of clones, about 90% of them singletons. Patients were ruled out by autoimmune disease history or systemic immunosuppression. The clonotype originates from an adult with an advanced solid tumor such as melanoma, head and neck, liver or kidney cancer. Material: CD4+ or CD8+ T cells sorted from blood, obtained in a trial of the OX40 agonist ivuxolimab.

The CDR3 region has the DNA TGCGCCAGCAGGACAGGCAACACAGATACGCAGTATTTT. This encodes CASRTGNTDTQYF. The rearrangement joins TRBV5-1 to TRBJ2-3, with TRBD1 as a possible D gene (6 bases). V was clipped by 5 bases and J by 2 bases, with 9 bases between them. CDR1 SGHRS and CDR2 YFSETQ come from the germline V gene. This CDR3 is built from 13 residues.